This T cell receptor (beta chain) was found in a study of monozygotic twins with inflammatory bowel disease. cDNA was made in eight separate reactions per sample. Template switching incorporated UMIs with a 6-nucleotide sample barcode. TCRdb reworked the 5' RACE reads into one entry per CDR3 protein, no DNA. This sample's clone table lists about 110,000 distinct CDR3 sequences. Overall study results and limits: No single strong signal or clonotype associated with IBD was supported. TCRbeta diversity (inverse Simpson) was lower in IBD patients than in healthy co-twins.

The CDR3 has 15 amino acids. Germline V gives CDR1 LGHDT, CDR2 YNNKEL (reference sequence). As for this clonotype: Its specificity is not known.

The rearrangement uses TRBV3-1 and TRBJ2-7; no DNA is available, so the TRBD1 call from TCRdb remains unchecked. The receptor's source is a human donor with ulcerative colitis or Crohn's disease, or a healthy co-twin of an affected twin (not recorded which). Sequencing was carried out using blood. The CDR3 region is CASSQMGQGIYEQYF.